Shown below are 12 T cell receptor beta chains from a single sample sequenced in a study of T cell changes during pregnancy in multiple sclerosis. Sequencing was performed with immunoSEQ multiplex PCR; in TCRdb, only in-frame clones are kept and a portion is missing. The repertoire consists of roughly 80,000 clones, with 75% to 90% occurring once and the leading ten covering 1.5% to 2%. This material consisted of peripheral blood, taken before pregnancy. Receptors originate from a female donor with multiple sclerosis, enrolled in a pregnancy study.

The rearrangement links TRBV7-3 to TRBJ2-3; 7 bases fit TRBD2. The trim removed 2 bases at V and 3 bases at J, leaving 5 bases unmatched. CDR1 is SGHTA, CDR2 FQGTGA, per germline. The CDR3 sequence is 15 residues long. CDR3 residues: CASSLWGGSTDTQYF. The CDR3 DNA follows: TGTGCCAGCAGCTTATGGGGGGGGTCGACAGATACGCAGTATTTT.

This clone was observed a single time. This chain uses TRBV19 with TRBJ2-7; a weak D match, TRBD2 (6 bases). The CDR3 sequence is 14 residues long. Germline values: CDR1 LNHDA, CDR2 SQIVND (reference sequence). V lost 5 bases, J lost 1 base, and 12 bases lay in between. CDR3 sequence reads: CASSGGTSSYEQYF. The DNA for the CDR3 is TGTGCCAGTAGTGGGGGGACGTCTTCCTACGAGCAGTACTTC.

The V gene is TRBV19, the J gene TRBJ1-1; 7 nucleotides align to TRBD1. Trimming cost V 9 bases and J 6 bases; bases outside gene matches: 7. The CDR3 totals 12 residues. CDR1 is LNHDA, CDR2 SQIVND, per germline (reference sequence). The CDR3 DNA is TGTGCCAGCGAGCACAGGGGAGCTGAAGCTTTCTTT. It specifies CASEHRGAEAFF.

This chain connects TRBV6-6 to TRBJ2-2; D gene uncertain. CDR1 and CDR2 from the germline V gene are MNHNY and SVGAGI (reference sequence). CDR3 length: 15 residues. The germline V and J ends were trimmed by 0 bases and 6 bases, with 11 bases remaining between them. The CDR3 loop is CASSYSRGAAGELFF. The CDR3, as DNA: TGTGCCAGCAGTTACTCGAGAGGCGCGGCCGGGGAGCTGTTTTTT.

CDR3 DNA sequence: TGTGCCACCACGGGACAGGCAAAAGGGTATGGCTACACCTTC. Protein product: CATTGQAKGYGYTF. The rearrangement joins TRBV19 to TRBJ1-2; 8 nucleotides agree with TRBD1. Per germline, CDR1 LNHDA and CDR2 SQIVND (reference sequence). The V segment lost 10 bases and the J segment 5 bases; nucleotides outside the gene matches: 12. This CDR3 contains 14 residues.

The chain joins TRBV2 to TRBJ1-3; perhaps TRBD1 as D (5 bases). Germline-derived CDR1 and CDR2 are SNHLY and FYNNEI. The CDR3 has 15 amino acids. V was cut by 4 bases and J by 0 bases, with 10 bases left in between. CDR3 in DNA: TGTGCCAGCAGTGCTCCACAGGTCTCTGGAAACACCATATATTTT. Amino acid sequence: CASSAPQVSGNTIYF.

J is TRBJ2-3 and V is TRBV2, with D possibly being TRBD2 (6 bases). The ends were cut back, 8 bases at V and 0 bases at J, with 18 bases in the middle. CDR1 and CDR2 (germline): SNHLY, FYNNEI. CDR3 length equals 16 residues. The CDR3 protein is CASFGPPGVSTDTQYF. CDR3 sequence (DNA): TGTGCCAGCTTCGGACCCCCGGGGGTCAGCACAGATACGCAGTATTTT.

The chain recombines TRBV5-1 with TRBJ2-1; 11 bases are a match to TRBD1. The CDR3 length is 18 residues. J lost 6 bases, V lost 3 bases, and 14 bases had no gene match. Germline assignment: CDR1 SGHRS and CDR2 YFSETQ. CDR3: CASSSTPHGTGGSNEQFF. CDR3 DNA sequence: TGCGCCAGCAGCTCAACGCCTCACGGGACAGGGGGTTCCAATGAGCAGTTCTTC.

The chain joins TRBV29-1 to TRBJ2-5; TRBD1 is a possible D gene (7 bases). The CDR3 extends over 14 amino acids. Germline assignment: CDR1 SQVTM and CDR2 ANQGSEA. V was pared by 6 bases and J by 7 bases, with 21 bases between. As DNA, the CDR3 is TGCAGCGTCCGCAAGGGGGGCGACAGGGCGACCCAGTACTTC. Translated, it gives CSVRKGGDRATQYF.

The V gene is TRBV25-1, the J gene TRBJ1-2; 12 bases line up with TRBD1. The CDR3 consists of 14 residues. V shed 8 bases and J 7 bases; nucleotides not matched to a gene: 8. Germline V gene data show CDR1 as MGHDK and CDR2 as SYGVNS. CDR3 DNA sequence: TGTGCCAGCGCCTTAGGGACAGGGGGCGTTGGCTACACCTTC. Its translation is CASALGTGGVGYTF.

The chain carries TRBV5-6 and TRBJ1-1; D remains unclear. Germline V CDR1 and CDR2: SGHDT, YYEEEE. The CDR3 length is 12 residues. V shed 3 bases and J shed 2 bases, with 5 bases lying between them. This CDR3 reads CASSWANTEAFF. As DNA, the CDR3 is TGTGCCAGCAGCTGGGCTAACACTGAAGCTTTCTTT.

V is TRBV19 and J is TRBJ1-5; D is uncertain. The CDR3 consists of 12 residues. The germline CDR1 and CDR2 sequences are LNHDA and SQIVND (reference sequence). Trimming removed 6 bases at V and 6 bases at J, with 9 bases between. The CDR3 DNA follows: TGTGCCAGTAGCCACAGCCGTCAGCCCCAGCATTTT. Amino acid sequence: CASSHSRQPQHF.